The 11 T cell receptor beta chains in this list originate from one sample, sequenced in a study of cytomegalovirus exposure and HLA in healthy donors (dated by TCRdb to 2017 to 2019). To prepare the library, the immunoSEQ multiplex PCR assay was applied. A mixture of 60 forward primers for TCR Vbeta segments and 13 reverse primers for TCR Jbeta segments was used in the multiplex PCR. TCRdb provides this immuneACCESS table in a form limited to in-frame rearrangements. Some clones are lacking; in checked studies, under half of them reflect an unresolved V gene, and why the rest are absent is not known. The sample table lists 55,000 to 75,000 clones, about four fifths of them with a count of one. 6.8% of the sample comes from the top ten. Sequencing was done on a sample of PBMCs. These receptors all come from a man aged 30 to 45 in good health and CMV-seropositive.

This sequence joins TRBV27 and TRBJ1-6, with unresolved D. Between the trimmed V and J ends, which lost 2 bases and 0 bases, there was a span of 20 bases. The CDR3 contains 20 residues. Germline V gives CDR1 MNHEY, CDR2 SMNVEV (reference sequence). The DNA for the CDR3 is TGTGCCAGCAGTTTAAAGAACCCGGGGAGGTCGGACTCCTATAATTCACCCCTCCACTTT. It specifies CASSLKNPGRSDSYNSPLHF.

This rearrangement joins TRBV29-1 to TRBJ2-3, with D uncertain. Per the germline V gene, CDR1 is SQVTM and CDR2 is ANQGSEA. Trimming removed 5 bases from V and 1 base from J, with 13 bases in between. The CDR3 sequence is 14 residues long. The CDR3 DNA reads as TGCAGCGTTCTAGGATTCCCCCGCACAGATACGCAGTATTTT. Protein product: CSVLGFPRTDTQYF.

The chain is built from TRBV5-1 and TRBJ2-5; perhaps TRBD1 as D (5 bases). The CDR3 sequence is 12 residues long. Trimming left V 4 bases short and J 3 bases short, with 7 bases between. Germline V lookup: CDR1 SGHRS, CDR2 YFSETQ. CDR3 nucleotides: TGCGCCAGCAGCCTGACAGAAGAGACCCAGTACTTC. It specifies CASSLTEETQYF.

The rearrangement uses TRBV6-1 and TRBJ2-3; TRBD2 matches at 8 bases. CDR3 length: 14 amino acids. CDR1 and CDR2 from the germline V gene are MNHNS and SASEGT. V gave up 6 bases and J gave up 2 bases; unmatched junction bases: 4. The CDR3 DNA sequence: TGTGCCAGCAGGGGCGGGGGGAACACAGATACGCAGTATTTT. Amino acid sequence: CASRGGGNTDTQYF.

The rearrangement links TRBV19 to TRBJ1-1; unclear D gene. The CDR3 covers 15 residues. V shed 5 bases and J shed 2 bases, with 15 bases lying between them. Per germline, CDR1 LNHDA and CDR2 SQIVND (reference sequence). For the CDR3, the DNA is TGTGCCAGTAGTTCCTTCTCCCTTACTAACACTGAAGCTTTCTTT. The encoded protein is CASSSFSLTNTEAFF.

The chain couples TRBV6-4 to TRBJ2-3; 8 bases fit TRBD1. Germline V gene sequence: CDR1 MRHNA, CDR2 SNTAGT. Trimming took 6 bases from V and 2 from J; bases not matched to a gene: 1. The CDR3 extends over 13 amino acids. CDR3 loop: CASSQGATDTQYF. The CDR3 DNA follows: TGTGCCAGCAGCCAGGGGGCCACAGATACGCAGTATTTT.

The chain's CDR3 is CASSPRDTLSNYGYTF. CDR3 DNA: TGTGCCAGTAGTCCCCGGGACACGTTAAGTAACTATGGCTACACCTTC. This chain links TRBV19 with TRBJ1-2; tentatively, D is TRBD1 (6 bases). CDR3 length: 16 residues. CDR1 and CDR2 (germline): LNHDA, SQIVND (reference sequence). Trimming stripped 5 bases from V and 1 base from J, with 17 bases between. The full variable domain, rest sourced from reference TRBV19 and TRBJ1-2, is DGGITQSPKYLFRKEGQNVTLSCEQNLNHDAMYWYRQDPGQGLRLIYYSQIVNDFQKGDIAEGYSVSREKKESFPLTVTSAQKNPTAFYLCASSPRDTLSNYGYTFGSGTRLTVV.

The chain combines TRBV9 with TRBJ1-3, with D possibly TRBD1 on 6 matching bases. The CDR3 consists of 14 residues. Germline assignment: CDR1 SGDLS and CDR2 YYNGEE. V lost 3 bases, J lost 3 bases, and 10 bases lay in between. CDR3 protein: CASSAHRDGNTIYF. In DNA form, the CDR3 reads TGTGCCAGCAGCGCACACAGGGATGGAAACACCATATATTTT.

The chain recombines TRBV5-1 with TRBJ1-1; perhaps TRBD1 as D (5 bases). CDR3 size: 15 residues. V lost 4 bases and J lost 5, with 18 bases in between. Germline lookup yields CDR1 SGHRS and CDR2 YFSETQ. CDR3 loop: CASSPTTGVKTEAFF. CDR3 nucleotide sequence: TGCGCCAGCAGCCCGACAACAGGTGTCAAGACTGAAGCTTTCTTT.

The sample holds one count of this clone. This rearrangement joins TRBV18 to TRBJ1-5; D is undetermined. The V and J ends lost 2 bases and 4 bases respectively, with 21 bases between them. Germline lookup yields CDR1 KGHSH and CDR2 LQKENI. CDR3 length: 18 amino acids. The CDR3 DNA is TGTGCCAGCTCACCATCCCAGGTGGGAGGAGGAGGGAATCAGCCCCAGCATTTT. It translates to CASSPSQVGGGGNQPQHF.

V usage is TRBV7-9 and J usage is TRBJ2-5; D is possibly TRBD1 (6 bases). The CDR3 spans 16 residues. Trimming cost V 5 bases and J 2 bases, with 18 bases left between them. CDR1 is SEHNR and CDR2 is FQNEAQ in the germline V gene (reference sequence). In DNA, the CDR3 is TGTGCCAGCAGCCGCGGACAGACTCCTAATCAAGAGACCCAGTACTTC. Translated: CASSRGQTPNQETQYF.